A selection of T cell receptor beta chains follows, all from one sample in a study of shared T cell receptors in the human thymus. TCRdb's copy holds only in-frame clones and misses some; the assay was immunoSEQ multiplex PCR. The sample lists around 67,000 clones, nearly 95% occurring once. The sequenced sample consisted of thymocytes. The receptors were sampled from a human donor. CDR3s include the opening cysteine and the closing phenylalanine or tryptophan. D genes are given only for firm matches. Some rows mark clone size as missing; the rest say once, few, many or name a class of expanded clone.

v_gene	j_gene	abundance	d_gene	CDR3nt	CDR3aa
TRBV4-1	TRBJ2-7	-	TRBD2	TGCGCCAGCAGCCCCCCCTTGGGGACTAGCTTCTACGAGCAGTACTTC	CASSPPLGTSFYEQYF
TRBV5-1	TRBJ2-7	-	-	TGCGCCAGCTCCCGTCGATCGGGGGTAGACGAGCAGTACTTC	CASSRRSGVDEQYF
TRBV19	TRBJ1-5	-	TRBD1	TGTGCCAGTAGCCCCGGACAGGGAGGGCAAGTCGGCAATCAGCCCCAGCATTTT	CASSPGQGGQVGNQPQHF
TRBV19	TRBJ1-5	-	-	TGTGCCAGTACCAAAATGGGGGTGCGTGCTAGCAATCAGCCCCAGCATTTT	CASTKMGVRASNQPQHF
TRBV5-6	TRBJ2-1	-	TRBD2	TGTGCCAGCAGCCAGGGGCTAGCGGGGGAACAAAGCTCCTACAATGAGCAGTTCTTC	CASSQGLAGEQSSYNEQFF
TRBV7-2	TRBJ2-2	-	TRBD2	TGTGCCAGCAGCTTGCGGGGGGGCCTCACGAACACCGGGGAGCTGTTTTTT	CASSLRGGLTNTGELFF
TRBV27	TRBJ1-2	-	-	TGTGCCAGCAGTATGGCGAGGGGTCATCACGGCTACACCTTC	CASSMARGHHGYTF
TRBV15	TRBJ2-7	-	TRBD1	TGTGCCACCAGCAGAGATTTCGGGACAGAGCCCTACGAGCAGTACTTC	CATSRDFGTEPYEQYF
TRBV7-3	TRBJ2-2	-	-	TGTGCCAGCAGCTTAAGGGGCGGGGTGACCGGGGAGCTGTTTTTT	CASSLRGGVTGELFF
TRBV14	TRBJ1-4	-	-	TGTGCCAGCAGCCAAGGTTTAGTAGGGGGGAGTAATGAAAAACTGTTTTTT	CASSQGLVGGSNEKLFF
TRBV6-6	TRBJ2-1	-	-	TGTGCCAGCAGTTACCCCGGGACCTTCTCCAATGAGCAGTTCTTC	CASSYPGTFSNEQFF
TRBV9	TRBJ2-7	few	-	TGTGCCAGCAGCGTAGAAAACAGCTACGAGCAGTACTTC	CASSVENSYEQYF
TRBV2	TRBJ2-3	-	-	TGTGCCAGCAGTGAACGATGGTACCGCACAGATACGCAGTATTTT	CASSERWYRTDTQYF
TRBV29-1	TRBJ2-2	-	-	TGCAGCGTCCAAACGACAGGGAACACCGGGGAGCTGTTTTTT	CSVQTTGNTGELFF
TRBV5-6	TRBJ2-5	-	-	TGTGCCAGCAGCTTGGGGCTGCAAGAGACCCAGTACTTC	CASSLGLQETQYF